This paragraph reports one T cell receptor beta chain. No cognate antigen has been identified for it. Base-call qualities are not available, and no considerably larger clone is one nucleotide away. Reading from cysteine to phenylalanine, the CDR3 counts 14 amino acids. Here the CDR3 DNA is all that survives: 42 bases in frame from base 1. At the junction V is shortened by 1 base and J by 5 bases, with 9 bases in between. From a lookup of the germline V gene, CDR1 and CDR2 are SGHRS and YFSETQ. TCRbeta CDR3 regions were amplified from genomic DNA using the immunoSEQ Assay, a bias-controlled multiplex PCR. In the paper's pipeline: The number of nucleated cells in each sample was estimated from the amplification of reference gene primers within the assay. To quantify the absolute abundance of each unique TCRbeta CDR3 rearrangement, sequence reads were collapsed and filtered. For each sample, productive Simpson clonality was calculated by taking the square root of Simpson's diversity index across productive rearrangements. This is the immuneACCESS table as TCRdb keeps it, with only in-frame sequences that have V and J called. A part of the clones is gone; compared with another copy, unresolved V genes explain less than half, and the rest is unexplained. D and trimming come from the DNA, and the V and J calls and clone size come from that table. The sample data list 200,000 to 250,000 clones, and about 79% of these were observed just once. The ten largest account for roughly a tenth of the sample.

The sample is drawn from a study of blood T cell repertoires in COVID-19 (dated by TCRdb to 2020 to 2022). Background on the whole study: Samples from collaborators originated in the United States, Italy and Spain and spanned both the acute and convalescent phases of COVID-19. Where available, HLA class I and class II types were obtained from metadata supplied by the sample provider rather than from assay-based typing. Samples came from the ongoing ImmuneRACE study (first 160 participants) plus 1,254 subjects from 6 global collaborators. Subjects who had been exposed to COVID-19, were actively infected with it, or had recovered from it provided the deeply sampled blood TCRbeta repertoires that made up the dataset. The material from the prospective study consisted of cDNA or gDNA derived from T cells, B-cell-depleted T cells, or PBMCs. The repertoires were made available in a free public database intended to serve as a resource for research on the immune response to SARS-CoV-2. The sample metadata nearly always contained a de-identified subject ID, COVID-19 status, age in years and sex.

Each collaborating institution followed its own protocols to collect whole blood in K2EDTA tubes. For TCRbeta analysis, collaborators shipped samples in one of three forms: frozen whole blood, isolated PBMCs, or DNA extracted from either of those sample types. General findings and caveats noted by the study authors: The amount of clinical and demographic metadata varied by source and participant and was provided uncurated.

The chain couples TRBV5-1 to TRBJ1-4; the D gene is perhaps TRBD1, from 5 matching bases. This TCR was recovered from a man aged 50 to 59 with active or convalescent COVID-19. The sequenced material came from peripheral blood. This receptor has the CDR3 CASSLTGANEKLFF. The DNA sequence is TGCGCCAGCAGCTTGACAGGCGCCAATGAAAAACTGTTTTTT.